This T cell receptor beta chain is drawn from a study of cytomegalovirus exposure and HLA in healthy donors. 13 Jbeta primers and 60 Vbeta primers were used for the PCR. Assay used: immunoSEQ multiplex PCR; TCRdb lists only in-frame clones, some missing. The repertoire includes over 120,000 clones, around 75% of them detected once, and around 7% sits in the top ten. V was pared by 0 bases and J by 0 bases, with 3 bases of the junction left unmatched. This CDR3 has 16 residues. Germline-derived CDR1 and CDR2 are MGHDK and SYGVNS. General study results and limits: Accounts indicate the classifier identified cytomegalovirus status with strong specificity and sensitivity.

Regarding this clone: Its antigen is undetermined.

This chain links TRBV25-1 with TRBJ2-7; TRBD1 matches 9 bases. Sequencing input: PBMCs. The TCR originated in a man aged 25-45 years in good health and CMV-seronegative. This CDR3 reads CASSEYGTGYSYEQYF. The CDR3 nucleotides are TGTGCCAGCAGTGAATACGGGACAGGGTACTCCTACGAGCAGTACTTC.